Each of the 8 T cell receptor beta chains below was sequenced from the same sample in a study of T cells in Graves' hyperthyroidism and ophthalmopathy. TCR beta CDR3 sequences were amplified from RNA transcripts. The HTBI set primed first-round TCR CDR3 RT-PCR. TCRdb redid the calling of the multiplex PCR reads with MiXCR, one entry per CDR3 protein. Of approximately 530,000 distinct CDR3 sequences in the sample, 16% are singletons; the top ten hold about 17%. Sequenced material: blood. These receptors came from a woman between 18 and 29 years old with Graves' hyperthyroidism.

This clonotype was seen more than once but under ten times. This chain links TRBV10-2 with TRBJ2-1; no clear D. Trimming shortened V by 3 bases and J by 15 bases, and 21 bases separated the two germline ends. The germline CDR1 and CDR2 sequences are WSHSY and SAAADI. The CDR3 loop spans 14 amino acids. The CDR3: CASSDAGFDVYRFF. The CDR3 bases are TGCGCCAGCAGTGATGCAGGCTTTGACGTTTATCGGTTCTTC.

This clonotype was observed many times. The chain is built from TRBV2 and TRBJ2-1; 9 bases match TRBD2. The CDR3 has 15 residues. J gave up 15 bases and V 2 bases, and 14 bases lay outside the gene matches. Germline values: CDR1 SNHLY, CDR2 FYNNEI. The DNA of the CDR3 is TGTGCCAGCAGTGAACGGCGGGAGGGCTTTCCTGAATGGTTCTTC. It codes for CASSERREGFPEWFF. Supplemented by reference TRBV2 and TRBJ2-1, the full variable domain reads EPEVTQTPSHQVTQMGQEVILRCVPISNHLYFYWYRQILGQKVEFLVSFYNNEISEKSEIFDDQFSVERPDGSNFTLKIRSTKLEDSAMYFCASSERREGFPEWFFGPGTRLTVL.

As for this clonotype: A read error may be the cause here, since a much bigger clone is one base away. The chain employs TRBV12-3 or TRBV12-4 and TRBJ2-5, with D maybe TRBD1 (5 bases). The CDR3 is made up of 13 amino acids. V was cut by 6 bases and J by 4 bases, with 12 bases left in between. The CDR3 coding sequence is TGTGCCAGCAGCCTCAGGGATGGAGAGACCCAGTACTTC. Amino acids: CASSLRDGETQYF.

This clonotype was detected only a few times. V usage is TRBV30 and J usage is TRBJ1-5, with a weak D call TRBD1 (6 bases). Trimming pared 0 bases from V and 4 bases from J, leaving 10 bases between. Per the germline V gene, CDR1 is GTSNPN and CDR2 is SVGIG (reference sequence). The CDR3 has 14 amino acids. The CDR3 DNA reads TGTGCCTGGAGTGTAGGGGGGGCAAATCAGCCCCAGCATTTT. Its protein product is CAWSVGGANQPQHF.

Of note for this clonotype: The junction departs from the called germline gene at one end, perhaps through a read error. The chain combines TRBV18 with TRBJ2-5; 7 bases are a match to TRBD1. The CDR3 has 17 amino acids. Germline-derived CDR1 and CDR2 are KGHSH and LQKENI. CDR3 nucleotide sequence: TGTGCCAGCTCACCACTCGTAGACAGGGCGTACCAAGAGACCCAGCACTTC. Protein product: CASSPLVDRAYQETQHF.

The chain carries TRBV13 and TRBJ2-3; D not resolved. The CDR3 is 13 amino acids. In germline, CDR1 is PRHDT, CDR2 FYEKMQ (reference sequence). V lost 6 bases and J lost 4, with 11 bases in between. CDR3 protein: CASSDDLADTQYF. In DNA, the CDR3 is TGTGCCAGCAGTGATGACCTGGCAGATACGCAGTATTTT.

The chain recombines TRBV29-1 with TRBJ2-2; 9 nucleotides match TRBD2. Germline values: CDR1 SQVTM, CDR2 ANQGSEA. The V and J ends lost 6 bases and 4 bases, in that order; junction bases with no gene match: 3. This CDR3 spans 13 amino acids. The chain's CDR3 is CSVSGGPTGELFF. In DNA, the CDR3 is TGCAGCGTCAGCGGGGGGCCCACCGGGGAGCTGTTTTTT.

In its sample, this clonotype was seen a few times. The J gene is TRBJ1-4, the V gene TRBV4-1; D remains unclear. V shed 4 bases and J shed 3 bases, with 21 bases lying between them. The CDR3 sequence is 18 residues long. Per germline, CDR1 MGHRA and CDR2 YSYEKL. CDR3 in amino acids: CASSRELEGTAANEKLFF. The CDR3 DNA reads TGCGCCAGCAGCCGAGAGCTAGAAGGAACTGCGGCTAATGAAAAACTGTTTTTT.